This T cell receptor (beta chain) was identified during a study of T cells in Graves' hyperthyroidism and ophthalmopathy. In this sample, this clonotype turned up many times. Amplification targeted TCR beta CDR3 regions from RNA transcripts. Using the HTBI primer set, a first-round RT-PCR was run on the TCR CDR3. A single record per CDR3 protein comes from TCRdb applying MiXCR to the multiplex PCR reads. This table has about 560,000 distinct CDR3 sequences, roughly a sixth appearing once. Germline CDR1 reads DFQATT; CDR2 reads SNEGSKA (reference sequence). The CDR3 consists of 14 residues. The ends lost 2 bases at V and 3 bases at J; junction bases unmatched: 3.

The sample comprised blood. The V gene is TRBV20-1, the J gene TRBJ2-1, with TRBD2 matching over 8 bases. The sequence derives from a woman aged 18-35 years with Graves' hyperthyroidism. CDR3 amino acids: CSARRSGSYNEQFF. The CDR3 DNA reads as TGCAGTGCTAGAAGGAGCGGGAGCTACAATGAGCAGTTCTTC.